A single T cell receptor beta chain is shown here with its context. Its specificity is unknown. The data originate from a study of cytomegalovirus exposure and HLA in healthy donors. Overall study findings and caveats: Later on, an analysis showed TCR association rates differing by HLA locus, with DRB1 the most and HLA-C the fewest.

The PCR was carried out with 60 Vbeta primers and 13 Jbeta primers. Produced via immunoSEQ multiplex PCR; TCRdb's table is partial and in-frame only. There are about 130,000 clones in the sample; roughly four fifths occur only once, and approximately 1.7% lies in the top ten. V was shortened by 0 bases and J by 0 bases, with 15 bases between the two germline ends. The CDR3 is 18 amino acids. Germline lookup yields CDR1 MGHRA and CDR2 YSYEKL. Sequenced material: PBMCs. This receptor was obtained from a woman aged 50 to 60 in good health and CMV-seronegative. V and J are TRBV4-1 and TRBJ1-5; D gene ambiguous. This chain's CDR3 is CASSQDDGGSFSNQPQHF. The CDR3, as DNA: TGCGCCAGCAGCCAAGACGATGGCGGAAGTTTTAGCAATCAGCCCCAGCATTTT.